These 4 T cell receptor beta chains came from one sample sequenced in a study of blood T cell repertoires in COVID-19. This table comes from immunoSEQ multiplex PCR, and its TCRdb copy is limited to in-frame clones, with some not included. The table has over 200,000 clones, over 80% seen once. What was sequenced was peripheral blood. The receptors stem from a human donor in a cohort sampled during active COVID-19.

This chain links TRBV9 with TRBJ2-5, with a possible D match to TRBD1 (5 bases). This CDR3 comprises 14 residues. V shed 0 bases and J shed 5 bases, with 11 bases lying between them. Germline V gene data show CDR1 as SGDLS and CDR2 as YYNGEE. CDR3 amino acids: CASSVDGAPETQYF. CDR3 DNA: TGTGCCAGCAGCGTAGATGGGGCGCCGGAGACCCAGTACTTC.

The CDR3 loop is CAISEKNSGSQTQYF. The CDR3 coding sequence is TGTGCCATCAGTGAGAAGAATAGCGGGAGCCAGACCCAGTACTTC. The chain carries TRBV10-3 and TRBJ2-5; 9 bases line up with TRBD2. Germline CDR1 reads ENHRY; CDR2 reads SYGVKD. The CDR3 covers 15 residues. J lost 6 bases, V lost 2 bases, and 7 bases had no gene match.

The J gene is TRBJ1-2, the V gene TRBV28, with TRBD1 matching over 10 bases. Germline lookup yields CDR1 MDHEN and CDR2 SYDVKM. The CDR3 is 16 amino acids. V gave up 3 bases and J gave up 7 bases; unmatched junction bases: 11. CDR3 bases: TGTGCCAGCAGTTTCTCCTGGACAGGGGGAATCTCTGGCTACACCTTC. Protein sequence: CASSFSWTGGISGYTF.

This rearrangement joins TRBV27 to TRBJ1-1, with 11 bases matching TRBD1. The germline V gene has CDR1 MNHEY and CDR2 SMNVEV (reference sequence). The V and J ends lost 4 bases and 4 bases, in that order; junction bases with no gene match: 8. This CDR3 is 16 amino acids long. The CDR3, as DNA: TGTGCCAGCAGTTCCGGGACAGGGGGTGGGGGCACTGAAGCTTTCTTT. Translated, it gives CASSSGTGGGGTEAFF.